What follows are 10 T cell receptor beta chains derived from one specimen sequenced in a study of blood T cell repertoires in COVID-19. Clones were sequenced by immunoSEQ multiplex PCR, and TCRdb holds only the in-frame ones, with some missing. The sample consists of just over 95,000 clones, less than 95% of them appearing once. What was sequenced was peripheral blood. The receptor set was obtained from a man over 45 with acute or convalescent COVID-19.

The J gene is TRBJ1-6, the V gene TRBV19, with 7 bases aligning to TRBD1. The CDR3 covers 15 residues. CDR1 is LNHDA, CDR2 SQIVND, per germline (reference sequence). With V trimmed by 10 bases and J by 0 bases, 6 bases remained unmatched. CDR3 protein: CAIIRGSSYNSPLHF. Here the CDR3 DNA reads TGTGCCATTATCAGGGGGAGCTCCTATAATTCACCCCTCCACTTT.

The chain carries TRBV7-2 and TRBJ1-4; 9 bases fit TRBD1. Germline trimming cut 0 bases from V and 7 bases from J; bases unmatched to any gene: 9. Germline CDR1 reads SGHTA; CDR2 reads FQGNSA. The CDR3 contains 17 residues. The CDR3 sequence: CASSLAPLDRGGEKLFF. DNA of the CDR3: TGTGCCAGCAGCTTAGCGCCCCTGGACAGGGGAGGTGAAAAACTGTTTTTT.

This chain uses TRBV7-2 with TRBJ2-1; possibly TRBD2 for D (6 bases). The CDR3 length is 15 residues. Trimming shortened V by 5 bases and J by 7 bases, and 18 bases separated the two germline ends. Per the germline V gene, CDR1 is SGHTA and CDR2 is FQGNSA. CDR3 in DNA: TGTGCCAGCAGCCTACGGACACCACGGGGGAATGAGCAGTTCTTC. Its protein is CASSLRTPRGNEQFF.

V usage is TRBV11-3 and J usage is TRBJ1-1; 7 bases agree with TRBD1. Germline lookup yields CDR1 SGHNT and CDR2 YENEEA. CDR3 size: 14 residues. J lost 4 bases, V lost 6 bases, and 8 bases had no gene match. CDR3 sequence (DNA): TGTGCCAGCAGAACACCTGGGACAGTCACTGAAGCTTTCTTT. Residues: CASRTPGTVTEAFF.

The chain combines TRBV28 with TRBJ2-1, with D perhaps TRBD2 (5 bases). Looked up from germline, CDR1 is MDHEN and CDR2 is SYDVKM. CDR3 size: 16 residues. The V end lost 8 bases, the J end lost 4 bases, and 21 bases lay between the germline ends. CDR3 in DNA: TGTGCCAGCCGATCTCGGGAAGTTGCTAATTACAATGAGCAGTTCTTC. Its protein is CASRSREVANYNEQFF.

The J gene is TRBJ1-1, the V gene TRBV6-5; TRBD1 matches at 9 bases. V lost 8 bases to trimming and J lost 2 bases; unmatched junction nucleotides: 3. This CDR3 region has 13 residues. Germline CDR1 reads MNHEY; CDR2 reads SVGAGI. The CDR3 DNA reads as TGTGCCAGCTTACAGGGGGCTAACACTGAAGCTTTCTTT. Amino acids: CASLQGANTEAFF.

The V gene is TRBV29-1, the J gene TRBJ1-2, with 8 bases matching TRBD1. The CDR3 has 12 residues. Germline V gene lookup returns CDR1 SQVTM and CDR2 ANQGSEA. V was clipped by 6 bases and J by 3 bases; unmatched bases: 3. CDR3 sequence: CSVRQGYYGYTF. CDR3 nucleotides: TGCAGCGTGCGACAGGGGTACTATGGCTACACCTTC.

The chain uses TRBV29-1 and TRBJ1-2, with 9 bases lining up with TRBD1. Germline V gene data show CDR1 as SQVTM and CDR2 as ANQGSEA. V dropped 5 bases and J dropped 6; count of bases not matched to a gene: 4. The CDR3 has 12 amino acids. Written as DNA, the CDR3 is TGCAGCGTTCGGACAGGGGATAATGGCTACACCTTC. Translation: CSVRTGDNGYTF.

The CDR3 nucleotides are TGTGCCAGCTCACCCTTGGGACAGGGGGCGGGTGGCAATCAGCCCCAGCATTTT. Encoded protein: CASSPLGQGAGGNQPQHF. The V call is TRBV18, the J call TRBJ1-5, with TRBD1 matching over 12 bases. After removal of 3 bases from V and 2 bases from J, the junction contained 8 bases not matched to a gene. There are 18 residues in the CDR3. CDR1 is KGHSH and CDR2 is LQKENI in the germline V gene.

The CDR3 spells CASSLGGQEWSDTQYF. The CDR3 DNA follows: TGTGCCAGCAGCTTGGGGGGACAGGAATGGTCGGATACGCAGTATTTT. The rearrangement joins TRBV5-6 to TRBJ2-3; TRBD1 aligns across 8 bases. The CDR3 totals 16 residues. V was pared by 0 bases and J by 6 bases, with 9 bases of the junction left unmatched. The germline V gene has CDR1 SGHDT and CDR2 YYEEEE.